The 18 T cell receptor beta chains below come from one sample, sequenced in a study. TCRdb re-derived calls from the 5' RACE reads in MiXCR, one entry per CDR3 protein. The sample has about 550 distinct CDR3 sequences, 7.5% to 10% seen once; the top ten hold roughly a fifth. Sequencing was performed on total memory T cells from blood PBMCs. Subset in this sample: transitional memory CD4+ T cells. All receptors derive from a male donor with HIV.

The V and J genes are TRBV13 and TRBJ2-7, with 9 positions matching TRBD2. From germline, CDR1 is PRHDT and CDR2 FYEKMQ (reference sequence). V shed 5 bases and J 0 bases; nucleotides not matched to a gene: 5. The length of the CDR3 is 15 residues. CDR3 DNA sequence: TGTGCCAGCAGCGGAGGCGGGGGGGGCTCCTACGAGCAGTACTTC. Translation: CASSGGGGGSYEQYF.

The CDR3 reads CARAGGGCYYTF. The CDR3 DNA follows: TGCGCCAGGGCAGGGGGAGGCTGCTACTACACCTTC. The V gene is TRBV10-1, the J gene TRBJ1-2; 7 nucleotides align to TRBD1. The J segment lost 10 bases and the V segment lost 9 bases, leaving 11 bases of the junction unmatched. Germline CDR1 reads WNHNN; CDR2 reads SYGVQD (reference sequence). This CDR3 spans 12 amino acids.

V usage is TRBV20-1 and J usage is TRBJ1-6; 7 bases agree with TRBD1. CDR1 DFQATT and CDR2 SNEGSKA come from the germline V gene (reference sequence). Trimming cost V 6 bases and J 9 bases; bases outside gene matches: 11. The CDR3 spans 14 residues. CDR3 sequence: CSARAGQGGSPLHF. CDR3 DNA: TGCAGTGCCCGGGCTGGGCAGGGGGGTTCACCCCTCCACTTT.

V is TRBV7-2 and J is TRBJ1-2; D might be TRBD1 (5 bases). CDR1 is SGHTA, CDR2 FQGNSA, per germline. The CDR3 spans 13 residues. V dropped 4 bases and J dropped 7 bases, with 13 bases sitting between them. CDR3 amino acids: CASSSGGVVGYTF. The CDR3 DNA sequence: TGTGCCAGCAGCTCCGGGGGGGTGGTTGGCTACACCTTC.

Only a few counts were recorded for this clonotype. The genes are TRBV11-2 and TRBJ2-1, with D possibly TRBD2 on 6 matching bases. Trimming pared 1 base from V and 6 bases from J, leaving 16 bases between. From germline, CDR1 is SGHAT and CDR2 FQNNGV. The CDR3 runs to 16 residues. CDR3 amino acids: CASSLVGGVASNEQFF. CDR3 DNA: TGTGCCAGCAGCTTAGTGGGGGGAGTAGCCTCCAATGAGCAGTTCTTC.

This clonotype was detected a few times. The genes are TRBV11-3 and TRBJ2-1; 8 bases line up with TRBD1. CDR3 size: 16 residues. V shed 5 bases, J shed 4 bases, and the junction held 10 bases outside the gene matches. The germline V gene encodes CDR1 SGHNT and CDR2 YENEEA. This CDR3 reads CASSVGTGRGYNEQFF. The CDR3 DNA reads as TGTGCCAGCAGCGTAGGGACAGGTAGGGGTTACAATGAGCAGTTCTTC.

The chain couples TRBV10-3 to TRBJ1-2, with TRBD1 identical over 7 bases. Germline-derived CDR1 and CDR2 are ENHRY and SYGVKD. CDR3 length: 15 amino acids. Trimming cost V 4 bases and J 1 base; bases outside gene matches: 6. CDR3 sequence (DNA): TGTGCCATCAGTGCTGGGACAGCTTTTAACTATGGCTACACCTTC. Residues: CAISAGTAFNYGYTF.

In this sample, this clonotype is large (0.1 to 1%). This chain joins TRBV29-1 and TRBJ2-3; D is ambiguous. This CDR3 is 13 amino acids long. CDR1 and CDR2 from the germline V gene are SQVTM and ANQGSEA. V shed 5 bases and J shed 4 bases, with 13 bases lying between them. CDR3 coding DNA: TGCAGCGTTCAGACCGACTTGTCAGATACGCAGTATTTT. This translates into CSVQTDLSDTQYF.

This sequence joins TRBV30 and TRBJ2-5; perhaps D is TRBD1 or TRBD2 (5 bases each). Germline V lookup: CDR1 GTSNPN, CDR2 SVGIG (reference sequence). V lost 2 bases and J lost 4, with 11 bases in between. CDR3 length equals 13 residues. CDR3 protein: CAWSMGVPETQYF. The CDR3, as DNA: TGTGCCTGGAGTATGGGGGTCCCAGAGACCCAGTACTTC.

For the CDR3, the DNA is TGTGCCAGCAGCTTCAGACTAGCGGGGGGTAGCTCCTACAATGAGCAGTTCTTC. Its translation: CASSFRLAGGSSYNEQFF. The rearrangement links TRBV5-6 to TRBJ2-1; TRBD2 aligns across 13 bases. The germline V gene has CDR1 SGHDT and CDR2 YYEEEE. V lost 2 bases and J lost 0; bases outside the gene matches: 5. The CDR3 loop spans 18 amino acids.

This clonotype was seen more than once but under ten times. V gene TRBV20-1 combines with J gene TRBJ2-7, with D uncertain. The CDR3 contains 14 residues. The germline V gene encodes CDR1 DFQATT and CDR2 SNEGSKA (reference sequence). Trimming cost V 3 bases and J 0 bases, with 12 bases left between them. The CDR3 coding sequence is TGCAGTGCTAGCGGTATCGGCCCCTCCTACGAGCAGTACTTC. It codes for CSASGIGPSYEQYF.

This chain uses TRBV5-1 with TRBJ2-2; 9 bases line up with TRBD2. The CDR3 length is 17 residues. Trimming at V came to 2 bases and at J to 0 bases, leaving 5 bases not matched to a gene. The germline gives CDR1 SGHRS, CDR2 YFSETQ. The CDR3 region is CASSLRAGGTNTGELFF. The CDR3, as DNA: TGCGCCAGCAGCTTAAGAGCGGGGGGCACGAACACCGGGGAGCTGTTTTTT.

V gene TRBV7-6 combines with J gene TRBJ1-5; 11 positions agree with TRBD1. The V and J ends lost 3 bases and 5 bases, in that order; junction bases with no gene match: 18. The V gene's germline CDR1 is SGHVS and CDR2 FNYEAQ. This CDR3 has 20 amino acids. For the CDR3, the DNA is TGTGCCAGCAGCTTCCTTCCCGGGACAGGGGGATACCTAATGGATCAGCCCCAGCATTTT. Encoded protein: CASSFLPGTGGYLMDQPQHF.

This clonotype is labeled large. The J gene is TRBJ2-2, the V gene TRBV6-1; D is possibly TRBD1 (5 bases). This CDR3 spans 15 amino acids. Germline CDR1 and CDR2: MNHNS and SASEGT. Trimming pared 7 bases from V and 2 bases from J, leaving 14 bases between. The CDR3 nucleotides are TGTGCCAGCAAATCCCCCAGGGTAAACACCGGGGAGCTGTTTTTT. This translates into CASKSPRVNTGELFF.

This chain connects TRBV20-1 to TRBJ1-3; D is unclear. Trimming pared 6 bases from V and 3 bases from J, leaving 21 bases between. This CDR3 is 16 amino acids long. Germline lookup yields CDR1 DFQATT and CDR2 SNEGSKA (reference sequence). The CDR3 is CSAVPTTLRLGNTIYF. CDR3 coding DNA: TGCAGTGCCGTGCCGACGACGCTCCGTCTTGGAAACACCATATATTTT.

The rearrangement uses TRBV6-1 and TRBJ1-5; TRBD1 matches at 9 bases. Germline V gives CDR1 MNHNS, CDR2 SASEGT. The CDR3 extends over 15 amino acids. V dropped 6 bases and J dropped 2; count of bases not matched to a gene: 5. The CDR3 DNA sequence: TGTGCCAGCAGACAGGACAGGGGAGGCAATCAGCCCCAGCATTTT. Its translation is CASRQDRGGNQPQHF.

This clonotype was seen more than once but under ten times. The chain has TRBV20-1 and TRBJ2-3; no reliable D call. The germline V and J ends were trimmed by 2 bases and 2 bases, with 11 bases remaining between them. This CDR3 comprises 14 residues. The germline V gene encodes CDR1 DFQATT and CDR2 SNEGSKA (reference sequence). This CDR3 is CSARREGYTDTQYF. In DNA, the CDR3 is TGCAGTGCTAGAAGGGAAGGATACACAGATACGCAGTATTTT.

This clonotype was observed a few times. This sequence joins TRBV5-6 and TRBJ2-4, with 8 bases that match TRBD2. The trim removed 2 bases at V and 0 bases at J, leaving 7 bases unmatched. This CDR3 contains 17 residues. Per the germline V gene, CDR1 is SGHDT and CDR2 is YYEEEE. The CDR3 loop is CASSFGVSGAAKNIQYF. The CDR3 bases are TGTGCCAGCAGCTTCGGGGTTAGCGGGGCAGCCAAAAACATTCAGTACTTC.